This T cell receptor (beta chain) was profiled in a study of blood T cell repertoires in COVID-19. Study overall: Collection of acute and convalescent COVID-19 samples took place in the United States, Italy and Spain.

How the authors handled the data: Reference gene primer amplification gave estimated nucleated cell counts. The data were produced by immunoSEQ multiplex PCR, yet TCRdb's version contains in-frame clones alone and is incomplete. V and J calls and clone size are as listed in that table; D and trimming were resolved from the DNA. There are around 130,000 clones in the sample; approximately 84% occur only once, and about 17% lies in the top ten. The germline gives CDR1 LGHDT, CDR2 YNNKEL (reference sequence). Trimming shortened V by 1 base and J by 2 bases, and 12 bases separated the two germline ends. The CDR3 extends over 15 amino acids.

The receptor was derived from a woman aged 80 or over with acute or convalescent COVID-19. Sample: peripheral blood. The V and J genes are TRBV3-1 (or the pseudogene TRBV3-2) and TRBJ2-7; D is uncertain. This CDR3 is CASSQGSAGPYEQYF. CDR3 nucleotide sequence: TGTGCCAGCAGCCAAGGTTCGGCAGGTCCCTACGAGCAGTACTTC.